These 5 T cell receptor beta chains share one sample of origin, sequenced in a study of blood T cell repertoires in COVID-19. Assay used: immunoSEQ multiplex PCR; TCRdb lists only in-frame clones, some missing. The sample lists some 240,000 clones; around 82% were seen once. The sample was PBMCs or T cells enriched from blood (not recorded which). All receptors come from a man aged 50-60 years who had recovered from COVID-19.

The chain links TRBV7-2 to TRBJ2-2; TRBD2 matches at 8 bases. J lost 2 bases, V lost 5 bases, and 13 bases had no gene match. CDR3 size: 18 residues. Looked up from germline, CDR1 is SGHTA and CDR2 is FQGNSA. The CDR3 loop reads CASSPQTRGRFNTGELFF. CDR3 coding DNA: TGTGCCAGCAGCCCCCAAACCCGCGGGAGGTTTAACACCGGGGAGCTGTTTTTT. Full variable domain (missing parts from reference TRBV7-2 and TRBJ2-2): GAGVSQSPSNKVTEKGKDVELRCDPISGHTALYWYRQSLGQGLEFLIYFQGNSAPDKSGLPSDRFSAERTGGSVSTLTIQRTQQEDSAVYLCASSPQTRGRFNTGELFFGEGSRLTVL.

This chain uses TRBV9 with TRBJ2-1; 11 nucleotides line up with TRBD2. The ends lost 7 bases at V and 1 base at J; junction bases unmatched: 13. The CDR3 has 18 amino acids. Germline V gives CDR1 SGDLS, CDR2 YYNGEE. The CDR3 protein is CASSRLPTSGASYNEQFF. Written as DNA, the CDR3 is TGTGCCAGCTCCCGTCTACCGACTAGCGGGGCTTCCTACAATGAGCAGTTCTTC. Combining the CDR3 with reference TRBV9 and TRBJ2-1 gives the whole variable domain DSGVTQTPKHLITATGQRVTLRCSPRSGDLSVYWYQQSLDQGLQFLIQYYNGEERAKGNILERFSAQQFPDLHSELNLSSLELGDSALYFCASSRLPTSGASYNEQFFGPGTRLTVL.

The chain uses TRBV27 and TRBJ2-1; 8 positions match TRBD1. The CDR3 totals 15 residues. Germline trimming cut 5 bases from V and 7 bases from J; bases unmatched to any gene: 10. CDR1 is MNHEY and CDR2 is SMNVEV in the germline V gene (reference sequence). The CDR3 spells CASSPAGGAGNEQFF. The CDR3 nucleotides are TGTGCCAGCAGTCCCGCAGGGGGCGCGGGAAATGAGCAGTTCTTC.

The table lists this clone with a count of one. This chain links TRBV12-5 with TRBJ2-2; TRBD1 aligns across 9 bases. V shed 2 bases and J 5 bases; nucleotides not matched to a gene: 12. Looked up from germline, CDR1 is LGHNT and CDR2 is FRNRAP. This CDR3 spans 18 amino acids. In DNA form, the CDR3 reads TGTGCTAGTGGTTTGATACCACAGGGGGCATGGGGGACCGGGGAGCTGTTTTTT. It translates to CASGLIPQGAWGTGELFF.

V and J are TRBV19 and TRBJ1-4; a possible D gene is TRBD1 (5 bases). The CDR3 spans 15 residues. The V end was cut by 5 bases, the J end by 3 bases, with 13 bases between. CDR1 LNHDA and CDR2 SQIVND come from the germline V gene (reference sequence). The DNA of the CDR3 is TGTGCCAGTAGTTTCAAGGACAAGCCTAATGAAAAACTGTTTTTT. Residues: CASSFKDKPNEKLFF.